This is a list of T cell receptor beta chains from one sample in a study of molecular identifiers for immune sequencing clone quantification. Each CDR3 protein is one row after TCRdb ran MiXCR on the PCR reads. The sample consists of about 630,000 distinct CDR3 sequences, about 25% of them appearing once. Sequencing was performed on naive CD8+ T cells from blood, with Jurkat cell RNA spiked in. The receptors here all came from a human donor in good health. Some libraries in this study had Jurkat cell RNA spiked in. Both conserved end residues are part of each CDR3. Fields, in order: CDR3 protein, CDR3 DNA, J gene, V gene, D gene, clone size. D genes are given only for firm matches. Clone size is given for some rows only: seen once, a few or many times, or a class if the clone is expanded.

CDR3aa: CASRGYTDTQYF; CDR3nt: TGTGCCAGCAGGGGATACACAGATACGCAGTATTTT; j_gene: TRBJ2-3; v_gene: TRBV2; d_gene: .; abundance: many
CDR3aa: CASCQLTPTSSYNSPLHF; CDR3nt: TGCGCCAGCTGCCAACTAACACCGACGAGCTCCTATAATTCACCCCTCCACTTT; j_gene: TRBJ1-6; v_gene: TRBV4-3; d_gene: .; abundance: .
CDR3aa: CASSRGGDIQYF; CDR3nt: TGTGCCAGCAGCCGTGGGGGGGACATTCAGTACTTC; j_gene: TRBJ2-4; v_gene: TRBV28; d_gene: TRBD2; abundance: .
CDR3aa: CSARGLPYGETQYF; CDR3nt: TGCAGTGCCCGTGGACTACCTTACGGAGAGACCCAGTACTTC; j_gene: TRBJ2-5; v_gene: TRBV20-1; d_gene: .; abundance: .
CDR3aa: CASSARTETQETQYF; CDR3nt: TGTGCCAGCAGTGCAAGGACAGAGACCCAAGAGACCCAGTACTTC; j_gene: TRBJ2-5; v_gene: TRBV28; d_gene: .; abundance: many
CDR3aa: CASSILAGGYNEQFF; CDR3nt: TGTGCCAGCAGTATTCTAGCGGGGGGCTACAATGAGCAGTTCTTC; j_gene: TRBJ2-1; v_gene: TRBV27; d_gene: TRBD2; abundance: many
CDR3aa: CASSLTGVNGEQYF; CDR3nt: TGTGCCAGCAGCTTGACAGGAGTCAATGGCGAGCAGTACTTC; j_gene: TRBJ2-7; v_gene: TRBV5-4; d_gene: .; abundance: .
CDR3aa: CASSLSQINEKLFF; CDR3nt: TGTGCCAGCAGTTTATCACAGATTAATGAAAAACTGTTTTTT; j_gene: TRBJ1-4; v_gene: TRBV28; d_gene: .; abundance: few
CDR3aa: CASSPRWQENTDTQYF; CDR3nt: TGTGCCAGCAGCCCCCGTTGGCAGGAGAACACAGATACGCAGTATTTT; j_gene: TRBJ2-3; v_gene: TRBV11-2; d_gene: .; abundance: many
CDR3aa: CASSYMGPGYSNQPQYF; CDR3nt: TGTGCCAGCAGTTATATGGGCCCCGGCTATAGCAATCAGCCCCAGTATTTT; j_gene: TRBJ2-3; v_gene: TRBV6-2/TRBV6-3; d_gene: .; abundance: few